This entry features one T cell receptor (beta chain) sequence. This specimen comes from a study of T-cell reconstitution after alpha-beta-depleted transplantation in children. This sample's TCRbeta library carried unique molecular identifier barcodes. TCRdb reprocessed the PCR reads via MiXCR and lists one record per CDR3 protein. The sample consists of about 500,000 distinct CDR3 sequences, over 25% of them appearing once. The CDR3 has 15 amino acids. V lost 2 bases, J lost 6 bases, and 15 bases lay in between. Germline CDR1 and CDR2: SGHTA and FQGNSA. The material was PBMCs from the stem cell graft donor, obtained from the stem cell graft. The source is a human donor who donated a stem cell graft to a child with aplastic anemia. The rearrangement links TRBV7-2 to TRBJ2-3, with unresolved D. This CDR3 reads CASSLLPLPRDTQYF. Here the CDR3 DNA reads TGTGCCAGCAGCTTATTACCCCTGCCTCGTGATACGCAGTATTTT.